This TCR beta chain was sequenced for a study of T-cell reconstitution after alpha-beta-depleted transplantation in children. This sample's TCRbeta library carried unique molecular identifier barcodes. TCRdb redid the calling of the PCR reads with MiXCR, one entry per CDR3 protein. The sample includes about 460,000 distinct CDR3 sequences, 9.5% to 15% seen only once; the top ten take less than 6.5%. V was clipped by 5 bases and J by 7 bases; unmatched bases: 8. The CDR3 has 13 amino acids. From germline, CDR1 is DFQATT and CDR2 SNEGSKA (reference sequence). This clonotype turned up a few times. This material consisted of PBMCs from the stem cell graft donor, taken from the stem cell graft. The receptor comes from a human donor who donated a stem cell graft to a child with combined immunodeficiency. The rearrangement links TRBV20-1 to TRBJ1-2; 9 bases agree with TRBD1. The CDR3 bases are TGCAGTGCTGGACAGGGGCGCCCCGGTGGCTACACCTTC. Translated: CSAGQGRPGGYTF.